Listed below are T cell receptor beta chains from one sample, sequenced in a study of cytomegalovirus exposure and HLA in healthy donors. Using immunoSEQ multiplex PCR, the repertoire was profiled, and TCRdb retains in-frame clones only, with some absent. The sample contains more than 95,000 clones, 65% to 85% of which appear only once. The sequenced sample consisted of PBMCs. These receptors all stem from a female donor in good health and CMV-seropositive. CDR3s include the opening cysteine and the closing phenylalanine or tryptophan. D genes are given only for firm matches. The size entry is marked missing in some rows and otherwise reads once, few, many or a size class.

D	V	J	size	CDR3	DNA
-	TRBV15	TRBJ2-1	-	CATSRDPPVNEQFF	TGTGCCACCAGCAGAGATCCCCCCGTTAATGAGCAGTTCTTC
-	TRBV18	TRBJ2-5	-	CASSPFVGWTEETQYF	TGTGCCAGCTCACCATTCGTAGGCTGGACAGAAGAGACCCAGTACTTC
TRBD2	TRBV18	TRBJ2-5	-	CASSLFAGGPPETQYF	TGTGCCAGCTCTCTCTTCGCGGGAGGGCCGCCAGAGACCCAGTACTTC
-	TRBV5-1	TRBJ1-1	-	CASSPLGGQNTEAFF	TGCGCCAGCAGCCCCCTAGGGGGACAGAACACTGAAGCTTTCTTT
TRBD2	TRBV7-3	TRBJ2-3	-	CASSLGLATDTQYF	TGTGCCAGCAGCCTAGGACTAGCAACAGATACGCAGTATTTT
TRBD1	TRBV6-6	TRBJ2-7	-	CASSGQGLDYEQYF	TGTGCCAGCAGTGGACAGGGATTGGACTACGAGCAGTACTTC
TRBD1	TRBV7-8	TRBJ1-4	-	CASSPTDEAAGGEKLFF	TGTGCCAGCAGCCCTACCGACGAGGCGGCAGGGGGTGAAAAACTGTTTTTT
TRBD1	TRBV4-1	TRBJ2-6	-	CASSQDHATGGTGANVLTF	TGCGCCAGCAGCCAAGATCACGCGACAGGGGGGACTGGGGCCAACGTCCTGACTTTC
TRBD2	TRBV5-1	TRBJ2-1	-	CASSLALAGGPPHEQFF	TGCGCCAGCAGCTTGGCACTAGCGGGAGGGCCCCCCCATGAGCAGTTCTTC
TRBD2	TRBV18	TRBJ2-2	once	CASSPLAGGTGELFF	TGTGCCAGCTCACCACTAGCGGGAGGCACCGGGGAGCTGTTTTTT
TRBD1	TRBV4-2	TRBJ1-2	-	CASSHQTGSLDGYTF	TGTGCCAGCAGCCACCAGACAGGGTCTCTGGATGGCTACACCTTC
TRBD2	TRBV5-1	TRBJ2-1	-	CASSLAGWVDEQFF	TGCGCCAGCAGCTTAGCGGGATGGGTCGATGAGCAGTTCTTC
TRBD1	TRBV2	TRBJ1-1	few	CASRKAGGNTEAFF	TGTGCCAGCAGGAAGGCAGGGGGGAACACTGAAGCTTTCTTT
-	TRBV5-1	TRBJ2-7	-	CASSFNSYEQYF	TGCGCCAGCAGCTTTAACTCCTACGAGCAGTACTTC
-	TRBV18	TRBJ2-7	-	CASSPENEQYF	TGTGCCAGCTCACCAGAGAACGAGCAGTACTTC
-	TRBV30	TRBJ2-5	-	CAWSVGKETQYF	TGTGCCTGGAGTGTTGGCAAAGAGACCCAGTACTTC
-	TRBV19	TRBJ1-1	-	CASSSVTTAGVAEAFF	TGTGCCAGTAGTTCCGTTACCACCGCCGGGGTCGCTGAAGCTTTCTTT
TRBD1	TRBV5-1	TRBJ1-5	few	CASSFTGDSNQPQHF	TGCGCCAGCAGCTTCACAGGGGACAGCAATCAGCCCCAGCATTTT
TRBD2	TRBV6-4	TRBJ2-1	-	CASSDVAGAGYNEQFF	TGTGCCAGCAGTGACGTAGCGGGGGCCGGATACAATGAGCAGTTCTTC
-	TRBV7-6	TRBJ2-1	-	CASTKGANVNEQFF	TGTGCCAGCACTAAAGGGGCCAACGTCAATGAGCAGTTCTTC
-	TRBV7-9	TRBJ1-2	few	CASSLTGGQTQRYGYTF	TGTGCCAGCAGCTTGACCGGAGGACAGACACAACGCTATGGCTACACCTTC
TRBD2	TRBV9	TRBJ2-3	-	CASSLGTITDTQYF	TGTGCCAGCAGCCTTGGGACTATCACAGATACGCAGTATTTT
-	TRBV7-2	TRBJ2-7	-	CASSFSRAYEQYF	TGTGCCAGCAGCTTCAGCAGGGCCTACGAGCAGTACTTC
-	TRBV5-1	TRBJ1-3	-	CASKEELSGNTIYF	TGCGCCAGCAAAGAGGAGCTCTCTGGAAACACCATATATTTT
TRBD1	TRBV6-5	TRBJ2-7	-	CASRTPGTGVYEQYF	TGTGCCAGCAGAACCCCGGGGACAGGGGTCTACGAGCAGTACTTC
-	TRBV7-6	TRBJ2-1	-	CASSWGGGHSSYNEQFF	TGTGCCAGCAGCTGGGGCGGGGGCCACTCCTCCTACAATGAGCAGTTCTTC
-	TRBV7-2	TRBJ2-6	few	CASSLQPTHSGANVLTF	TGTGCCAGCAGCTTACAACCAACACACTCTGGGGCCAACGTCCTGACTTTC
-	TRBV5-4	TRBJ2-3	-	CASSLRGASTDTQYF	TGTGCCAGCAGCTTACGAGGCGCGAGCACAGATACGCAGTATTTT
TRBD1	TRBV29-1	TRBJ1-5	-	CSVGQGNQPQHF	TGCAGCGTTGGACAGGGTAATCAGCCCCAGCATTTT
-	TRBV6-5	TRBJ1-1	few	CASSYWARQGKSFF	TGTGCCAGCAGTTACTGGGCTCGGCAGGGCAAATCTTTCTTT
-	TRBV5-3	TRBJ2-5	-	CARRSWIRETQYF	TGTGCCAGAAGGTCGTGGATCAGGGAGACCCAGTACTTC
-	TRBV9	TRBJ1-3	-	CASSVAAQASGNTIYF	TGTGCCAGCAGCGTAGCCGCACAGGCCTCTGGAAACACCATATATTTT